This entry describes one T cell receptor beta chain. The use of a sample-barcoded 5' primer and a J-beta primer mix characterized a second PCR of 7 to 11 cycles. TCRdb called the 5' RACE reads again in MiXCR, with one record for every CDR3 protein. The sample lists approximately 800,000 distinct CDR3 sequences; roughly 35% were seen once. The sample belongs to a study of blood T cells in healthy people across ages. The length of the CDR3 is 14 residues. Germline CDR1 reads SEHNR; CDR2 reads FQNEAQ (reference sequence). Trimming cost V 1 base and J 8 bases, with 14 bases left between them. Sequences were obtained from blood. This receptor was taken from a man aged 18 to 29 in good health. The V gene is TRBV7-9, the J gene TRBJ1-2; unclear D gene. The CDR3: CASSLDGPVRGYTF. The DNA for the CDR3 is TGTGCCAGCAGCTTAGACGGGCCGGTGAGGGGCTACACCTTC.